The present T cell receptor (beta chain) was sequenced within a study of cytomegalovirus exposure and HLA in healthy donors. A multiplex PCR was run with 60 Vbeta primers and 13 Jbeta primers. The table came from immunoSEQ multiplex PCR; TCRdb's copy has only in-frame clones and leaves some out. The repertoire includes around 160,000 clones, more than 60% of them detected once, and about 7.7% sits in the top ten. The CDR3 totals 15 residues. With 1 base removed from V and 2 bases from J, the gap between germline ends came to 9 bases. Germline CDR1 reads SEHNR; CDR2 reads FQNEAQ (reference sequence). General study findings and limits: TCR beta V- and J-gene trimming, according to a later analysis, was linked to a missense DCLRE1C variant.

For this clone: Its antigen is not known.

The TCR originated in a woman aged 40 to 50 in good health and CMV-seropositive. The genes are TRBV7-9 and TRBJ2-1; a weak D match, TRBD2 (6 bases). The sequenced sample consisted of PBMCs. CDR3 coding DNA: TGTGCCAGCAGCTTAGTTGGGGAGGCCTACAATGAGCAGTTCTTC. Its translation is CASSLVGEAYNEQFF.